This T cell receptor beta chain was identified during a study of cytomegalovirus exposure and HLA in healthy donors. Deletions cut 4 bases from V and 7 bases from J, with 20 bases between. The CDR3 loop spans 16 amino acids. Per germline, CDR1 MGHRA and CDR2 YSYEKL. The primer mix had 60 Vbeta and 13 Jbeta primers. In the original processing: Later, an analysis found some 80 million unique TCR beta chains, and about 10 million of these were shared. Assay: immunoSEQ multiplex PCR; the TCRdb copy retains only in-frame clones and omits some. The V and J calls and clone size were taken over from that table, and D and trimming were inferred from the DNA. Of roughly 220,000 clones listed, roughly 80% are singletons.

The clonotype comes from a man between 45 and 60 years old in good health and CMV-seronegative. V and J are TRBV4-1 and TRBJ2-1, with D possibly matching TRBD1 (7 bases). The specimen was PBMCs. The CDR3 spells CASSRGTAIGGNEQFF. CDR3 in DNA: TGCGCCAGCAGCCGGGGGACAGCCATCGGGGGTAATGAGCAGTTCTTC.